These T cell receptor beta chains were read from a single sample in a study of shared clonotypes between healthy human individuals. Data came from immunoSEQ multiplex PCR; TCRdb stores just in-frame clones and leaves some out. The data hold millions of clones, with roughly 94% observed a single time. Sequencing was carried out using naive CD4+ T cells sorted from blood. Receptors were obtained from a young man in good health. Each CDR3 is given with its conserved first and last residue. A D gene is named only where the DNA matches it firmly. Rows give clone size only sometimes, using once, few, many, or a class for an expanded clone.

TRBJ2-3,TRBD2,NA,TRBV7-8,CASSSGGGRPRNTQYF,TGTGCCAGCAGCTCGGGAGGCGGGAGGCCGCGGAATACGCAGTATTTT
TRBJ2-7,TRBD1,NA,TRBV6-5,CASSSRQGAAYEQYF,TGTGCCAGCAGTTCCCGACAGGGCGCGGCCTACGAGCAGTACTTC
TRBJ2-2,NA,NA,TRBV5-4,CASSREGRTGELFF,TGTGCCAGCAGCCGCGAGGGTCGGACCGGGGAGCTGTTTTTT
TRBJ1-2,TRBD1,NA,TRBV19,CASKRSGQGNYGYTF,TGTGCCAGTAAGCGGTCGGGACAGGGGAACTATGGCTACACCTTC
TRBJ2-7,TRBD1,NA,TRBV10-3,CATGGSYEQYF,TGTGCCACAGGGGGCAGCTACGAGCAGTACTTC
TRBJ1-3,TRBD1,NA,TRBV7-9,CASSWTGVGNTIYF,TGTGCCAGCAGCTGGACAGGGGTCGGAAACACCATATATTTT
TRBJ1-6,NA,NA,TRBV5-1,CASSLEKGFLVNSPLHF,TGCGCCAGCAGCTTGGAGAAGGGGTTTCTTGTTAATTCACCCCTCCACTTT
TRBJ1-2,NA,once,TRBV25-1,CASSEWKEGGYGYTF,TGTGCCAGCAGTGAATGGAAGGAAGGAGGCTATGGCTACACCTTC
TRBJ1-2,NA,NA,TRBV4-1,CASSQERTAIYGYTF,TGCGCCAGCAGCCAAGAAAGGACCGCTATATACGGCTACACCTTC
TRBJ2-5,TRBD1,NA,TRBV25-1,CASSEYDRVETQYF,TGTGCCAGCAGTGAATACGACAGGGTAGAGACCCAGTACTTC
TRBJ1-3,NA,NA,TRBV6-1,CASSVDRPTGNTIYF,TGTGCCAGCTCTGTTGACAGACCTACTGGAAACACCATATATTTT
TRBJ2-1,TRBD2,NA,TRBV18,CASSPRTSGSLVNEQFF,TGTGCCAGCTCACCCCGGACTAGCGGGAGTCTGGTCAATGAGCAGTTCTTC
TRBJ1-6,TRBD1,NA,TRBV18,CASSPRRGLDNSPLHF,TGTGCCAGCTCACCACGAAGGGGGCTGGATAATTCACCCCTCCACTTT
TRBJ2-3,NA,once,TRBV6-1,CASSDYVYLSYTQYF,TGTGCCAGCAGTGATTACGTGTACCTCTCATATACGCAGTATTTT
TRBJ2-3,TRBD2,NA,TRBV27,CASSLGTTYTDTQYF,TGTGCCAGCAGTTTAGGGACTACCTACACAGATACGCAGTATTTT
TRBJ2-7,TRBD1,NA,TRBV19,CASSISGTAYEQYF,TGTGCCAGTAGTATCTCCGGGACAGCATACGAGCAGTACTTC
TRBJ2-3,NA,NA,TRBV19,CASSIRLEADTQYF,TGTGCCAGTAGTATAAGACTAGAAGCAGATACGCAGTATTTT
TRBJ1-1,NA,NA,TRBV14,CASSQDRFAGPFPNTEAFF,TGTGCCAGCAGCCAAGATAGGTTTGCAGGTCCCTTCCCGAACACTGAAGCTTTCTTT
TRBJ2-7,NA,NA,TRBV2,CASNSYPSSYEQYF,TGTGCCAGCAATAGCTACCCGAGCTCCTACGAGCAGTACTTC
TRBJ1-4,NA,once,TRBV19,CASSSRRAGANEKLFF,TGTGCCAGTAGTTCCCGTCGGGCAGGGGCTAATGAAAAACTGTTTTTT
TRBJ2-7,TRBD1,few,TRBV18,CASSPPGTAYEQYF,TGTGCCAGCTCACCACCCGGGACAGCCTACGAGCAGTACTTC
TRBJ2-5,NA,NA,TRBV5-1,CASSLSQGGQETQYF,TGCGCCAGCAGCTTGTCCCAGGGGGGCCAAGAGACCCAGTACTTC
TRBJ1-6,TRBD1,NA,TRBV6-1,CASATGTGVSPLHF,TGTGCCAGCGCGACCGGGACAGGGGTGTCACCCCTCCACTTT
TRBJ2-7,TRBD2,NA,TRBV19,CASSTQRGSSYEQYF,TGTGCCAGTAGTACCCAGCGGGGGAGCTCCTACGAGCAGTACTTC
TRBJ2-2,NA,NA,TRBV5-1,CASSPLGQNTGELFF,TGCGCCAGCAGTCCTCTGGGACAGAACACCGGGGAGCTGTTTTTT
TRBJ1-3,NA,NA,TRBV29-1,CSVAGGTGRNTIYF,TGCAGCGTTGCTGGGGGGACCGGAAGAAACACCATATATTTT
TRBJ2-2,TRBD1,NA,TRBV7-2,CASSFGTGGNTGELFF,TGTGCCAGCAGCTTCGGCACAGGGGGGAACACCGGGGAGCTGTTTTTT
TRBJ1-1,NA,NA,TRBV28,CASSGWEASMNTEAFF,TGTGCCAGCAGCGGGTGGGAAGCTTCGATGAACACTGAAGCTTTCTTT
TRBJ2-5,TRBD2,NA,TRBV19,CASRSGRGDQETQYF,TGTGCCAGTAGGTCCGGCCGGGGGGACCAAGAGACCCAGTACTTC
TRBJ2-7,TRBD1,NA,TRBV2,CASSREQGAYEQYF,TGTGCCAGCAGTAGGGAACAGGGGGCATACGAGCAGTACTTC
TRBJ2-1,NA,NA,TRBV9,CASSPTGTTYNEQFF,TGTGCCAGCAGCCCGACCGGGACCACCTACAATGAGCAGTTCTTC
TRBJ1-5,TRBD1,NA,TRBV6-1,CASRQGADNQPQHF,TGTGCCAGCAGGCAGGGGGCCGACAATCAGCCCCAGCATTTT
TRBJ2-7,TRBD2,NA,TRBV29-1,CSVPSTSDPSYEQYF,TGCAGCGTTCCCTCTACTAGCGACCCATCCTACGAGCAGTACTTC
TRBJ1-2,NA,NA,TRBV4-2,CASSQASQHYGYTF,TGTGCCAGCAGCCAAGCGTCACAGCATTATGGCTACACCTTC
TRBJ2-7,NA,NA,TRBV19,CASSRRGSGSYEQYF,TGTGCCAGTAGTCGCCGTGGTAGCGGCTCCTACGAGCAGTACTTC
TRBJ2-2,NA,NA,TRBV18,CASSPAVSANTGELFF,TGTGCCAGCTCACCAGCAGTGTCAGCGAACACCGGGGAGCTGTTTTTT
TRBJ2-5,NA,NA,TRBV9,CASSVGGGWNGQETQYF,TGTGCCAGCAGCGTAGGGGGAGGTTGGAACGGCCAAGAGACCCAGTACTTC
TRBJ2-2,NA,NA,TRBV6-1,CATERERKTGELFF,TGTGCCACCGAAAGGGAGAGGAAGACCGGGGAGCTGTTTTTT
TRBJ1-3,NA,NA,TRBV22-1,CPGSVPPVRVEDGNTIYF,TGTCCTGGGAGCGTCCCGCCCGTCAGAGTTGAGGATGGAAACACCATATATTTT
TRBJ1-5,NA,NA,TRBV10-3,CAISESTGGGNQPQHF,TGTGCCATCAGTGAGTCGACCGGGGGAGGGAATCAGCCCCAGCATTTT
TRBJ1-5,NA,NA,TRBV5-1,CASSLYGQHSNQPQHF,TGCGCCAGCAGCTTGTATGGACAGCATAGCAATCAGCCCCAGCATTTT
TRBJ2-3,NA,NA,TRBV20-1,CSANRADTQYF,TGCAGTGCGAACAGGGCAGATACGCAGTATTTT
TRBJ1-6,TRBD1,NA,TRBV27,CASMTSTGTGLPPLHF,TGTGCCAGCATGACTTCAACCGGGACAGGGTTGCCACCCCTCCACTTT
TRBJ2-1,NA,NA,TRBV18,CASSPGLYNEQFF,TGTGCCAGCTCACCGGGTCTTTACAATGAGCAGTTCTTC
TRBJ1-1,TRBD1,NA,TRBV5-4,CASSGTGVGTEAFF,TGTGCCAGCAGCGGGACAGGGGTGGGCACTGAAGCTTTCTTT
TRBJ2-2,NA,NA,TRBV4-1,CASSLHGELFF,TGCGCCAGCAGCCTCCATGGGGAGCTGTTTTTT
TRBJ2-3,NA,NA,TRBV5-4,CASSLELATMGRDTQYF,TGTGCCAGCAGCTTGGAGCTAGCAACGATGGGTAGGGATACGCAGTATTTT
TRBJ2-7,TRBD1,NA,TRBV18,CASSPGQGYYEQYF,TGTGCCAGCTCACCGGGACAGGGGTACTACGAGCAGTACTTC
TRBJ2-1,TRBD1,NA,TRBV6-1,CASSRDRGHNEQFF,TGTGCCAGCAGCCGGGACAGGGGGCACAATGAGCAGTTCTTC
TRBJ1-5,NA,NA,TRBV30,CAWSGGYSNQPQHF,TGTGCCTGGAGTGGGGGGTATAGCAATCAGCCCCAGCATTTT
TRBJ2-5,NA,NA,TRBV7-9,CASSYLTGYQETQYF,TGTGCCAGCAGCTACCTGACAGGCTACCAAGAGACCCAGTACTTC
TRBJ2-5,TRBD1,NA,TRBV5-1,CASSLNTGAQETQYF,TGCGCCAGCAGCTTGAACACAGGGGCACAAGAGACCCAGTACTTC
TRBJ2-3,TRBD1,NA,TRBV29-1,CSVRQGGTDTQYF,TGCAGCGTGCGACAGGGCGGTACAGATACGCAGTATTTT
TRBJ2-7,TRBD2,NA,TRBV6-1,CASSALGTSAAYEQYF,TGTGCCAGCAGTGCACTAGGGACTAGCGCCGCCTACGAGCAGTACTTC
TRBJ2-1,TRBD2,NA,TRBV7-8,CASSPLGLGTREQFF,TGTGCCAGCAGCCCGCTGGGACTAGGTACCCGAGAGCAGTTCTTC